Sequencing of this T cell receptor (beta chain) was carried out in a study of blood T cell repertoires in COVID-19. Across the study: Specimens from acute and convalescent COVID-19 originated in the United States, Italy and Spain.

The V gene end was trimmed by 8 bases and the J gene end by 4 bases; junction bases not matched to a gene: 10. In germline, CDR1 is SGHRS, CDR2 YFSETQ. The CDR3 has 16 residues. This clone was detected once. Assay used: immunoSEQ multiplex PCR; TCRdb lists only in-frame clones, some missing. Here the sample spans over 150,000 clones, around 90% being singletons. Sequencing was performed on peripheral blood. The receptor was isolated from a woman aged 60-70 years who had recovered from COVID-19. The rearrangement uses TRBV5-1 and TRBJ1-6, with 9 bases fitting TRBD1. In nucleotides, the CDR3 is TGCGCCAGGCAGGTCCGGGACAGGGTTTATAATTCACCCCTCCACTTT. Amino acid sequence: CARQVRDRVYNSPLHF.